These 22 T cell receptor beta chains came from one sample sequenced in a study of OX40 agonist ivuxolimab in advanced cancers. Using immunoSEQ multiplex PCR, the repertoire was profiled, and TCRdb retains in-frame clones only, with some absent. The sample shows over 60,000 clones, 80% to 85% of them seen only once. This specimen consisted of CD4+ or CD8+ T cells sorted from blood, obtained in a trial of the OX40 agonist ivuxolimab. The receptors come from an adult with an advanced solid tumor such as melanoma, head and neck, liver or kidney cancer.

The chain recombines TRBV7-9 with TRBJ1-2; weak D call: TRBD1 (6 bases). Germline loops: CDR1 SEHNR, CDR2 FQNEAQ (reference sequence). There are 13 residues in the CDR3. V lost 2 bases, J lost 2 bases, and 6 bases lay in between. CDR3 nucleotides: TGTGCCAGCAGCTTACAGGGGAACTATGGCTACACCTTC. It encodes CASSLQGNYGYTF. Together with reference TRBV7-9 and TRBJ1-2, the CDR3 gives the full variable domain: DTGVSQNPRHKITKRGQNVTFRCDPISEHNRLYWYRQTLGQGPEFLTYFQNEAQLEKSRLLSDRFSAERPKGSFSTLEIQRTEQGDSAMYLCASSLQGNYGYTFGSGTRLTVV.

This rearrangement joins TRBV2 to TRBJ1-6, with a weak D call TRBD1 (5 bases). Deletions cut 3 bases from V and 10 bases from J, with 10 bases between. The germline CDR1 and CDR2 sequences are SNHLY and FYNNEI. The CDR3 is 13 amino acids. This CDR3 is CASSDQGGSPLHF. CDR3 DNA: TGTGCCAGCAGTGACCAGGGCGGATCACCCCTCCACTTT.

V and J are TRBV7-9 and TRBJ1-1; the D is unclear. CDR1 SEHNR and CDR2 FQNEAQ come from the germline V gene (reference sequence). CDR3 length equals 14 residues. With 1 base removed from V and 2 bases from J, the gap between germline ends came to 8 bases. The CDR3 spells CASSLGRGNTEAFF. The CDR3 DNA reads TGTGCCAGCAGCTTAGGCCGGGGAAACACTGAAGCTTTCTTT.

The chain links TRBV28 to TRBJ1-4; D is unresolved. CDR3 length equals 18 residues. The V gene's germline CDR1 is MDHEN and CDR2 SYDVKM. The V end lost 5 bases, the J end lost 6 bases, and 25 bases lay between the germline ends. CDR3 sequence (DNA): TGTGCCAGCAGTCCCAACCGGGTGCACTCCCCCGGCGATGAAAAACTGTTTTTT. Protein: CASSPNRVHSPGDEKLFF.

The rearrangement joins TRBV28 to TRBJ1-3; D is possibly TRBD1 (5 bases). CDR1 MDHEN and CDR2 SYDVKM come from the germline V gene. CDR3 length equals 15 residues. The V gene lost 5 bases and the J gene lost 0 bases, with 11 bases spanning the gap. The CDR3 reads CASSTDGGSGNTIYF. DNA of the CDR3: TGTGCCAGCAGTACCGATGGGGGCTCTGGAAACACCATATATTTT.

The CDR3 region has the DNA TGTGCCAGCAGTGAATCTGTTACGGGTACTCAGCCCCAGCATTTT. It yields the protein CASSESVTGTQPQHF. J is TRBJ1-5 and V is TRBV6-1; D uncertain. The V gene lost 2 bases and the J gene lost 6 bases, with 14 bases spanning the gap. CDR3 length: 15 amino acids. The germline V gene encodes CDR1 MNHNS and CDR2 SASEGT.

The chain has TRBV5-8 and TRBJ2-2; the match to TRBD2 covers 9 bases. Germline-derived CDR1 and CDR2 are SGHTS and YDEGEE. V trimming: 4 bases; J trimming: 6 bases; junction bases outside the gene matches: 10. The CDR3 spans 16 residues. In DNA, the CDR3 is TGTGCCAGCAGCGCGGGCGGGGGGGCCTTCTCCGGGGAGCTGTTTTTT. The encoded protein is CASSAGGGAFSGELFF. The whole variable domain, filled in from reference TRBV5-8 and TRBJ2-2, reads EAGVTQSPTHLIKTRGQQATLRCSPISGHTSVYWYQQALGLGLQFLLWYDEGEERNRGNFPPRFSGRQFPNYSSELNVNALELEDSALYLCASSAGGGAFSGELFFGEGSRLTVL.

This clone turned up a few times. The gene calls are TRBV5-1 and TRBJ2-3, with 10 bases fitting TRBD2. Per germline, CDR1 SGHRS and CDR2 YFSETQ. The CDR3 length is 14 residues. With 2 bases clipped from V and 6 bases from J, the junction kept 3 bases outside the gene matches. CDR3 sequence reads: CASSLGTSVDTQYF. The CDR3 nucleotides are TGCGCCAGCAGCTTAGGGACTAGCGTGGATACGCAGTATTTT.

V and J are TRBV10-3 and TRBJ2-2, with 7 bases aligning to TRBD1. The V and J ends lost 6 bases and 3 bases, in that order; junction bases with no gene match: 4. The CDR3 spans 14 residues. Germline V gene data show CDR1 as ENHRY and CDR2 as SYGVKD. The CDR3 nucleotides read TGTGCCATCAGGCCGACAGGGTACACCGGGGAGCTGTTTTTT. It codes for CAIRPTGYTGELFF.

The V and J genes are TRBV6-1 and TRBJ2-7, with a possible D match to TRBD1 (6 bases). V was clipped by 3 bases and J by 8 bases, with 11 bases between them. The CDR3 is made up of 12 amino acids. The germline V gene encodes CDR1 MNHNS and CDR2 SASEGT. The DNA for the CDR3 is TGTGCCAGCAGTGAGGGACACCTCAAGCAGTACGTC. It encodes CASSEGHLKQYV.

V is TRBV6-6 and J is TRBJ2-7; 9 nucleotides align to TRBD1. Per the germline V gene, CDR1 is MNHNY and CDR2 is SVGAGI (reference sequence). Germline trimming cut 1 base from V and 5 bases from J; bases unmatched to any gene: 9. There are 16 residues in the CDR3. CDR3 amino acids: CASSYFSGTGSDEQYF. DNA of the CDR3: TGTGCCAGCAGTTACTTTTCCGGGACAGGGTCCGACGAGCAGTACTTC.

The sample holds one count of this clone. The chain recombines TRBV28 with TRBJ2-7, with a weak D call TRBD2 (5 bases). The CDR3 has 14 amino acids. The germline V gene encodes CDR1 MDHEN and CDR2 SYDVKM. Trimming removed 2 bases from V and 3 bases from J, with 11 bases in between. The DNA of the CDR3 is TGTGCCAGCAGTTTAGGACTGGGCTTCTACGAGCAGTACTTC. It codes for CASSLGLGFYEQYF.

The chain links TRBV4-3 to TRBJ2-7; no clear D. This CDR3 comprises 17 residues. Per germline, CDR1 LGHNA and CDR2 YSLEER. The V end was cut by 1 base, the J end by 0 bases, with 16 bases between. CDR3 sequence: CASSQVLGGASSYEQYF. In nucleotides, the CDR3 is TGCGCCAGCAGCCAAGTGCTCGGCGGAGCAAGCTCCTACGAGCAGTACTTC.

The gene calls are TRBV6-6 and TRBJ1-3; D is unclear. CDR1 is MNHNY and CDR2 is SVGAGI in the germline V gene (reference sequence). The CDR3 spans 14 residues. Trimming removed 2 bases from V and 2 bases from J, with 7 bases in between. The CDR3 reads CASSYGVAGNTIYF. CDR3 nucleotide sequence: TGTGCCAGCAGTTACGGAGTGGCTGGAAACACCATATATTTT.

The rearrangement links TRBV28 to TRBJ1-2, with a possible D match to TRBD1 (5 bases). This CDR3 is built from 14 residues. Per germline, CDR1 MDHEN and CDR2 SYDVKM. Between the trimmed V and J ends, which lost 6 bases and 1 base, there was a span of 12 bases. The CDR3 is CASSNRQNNYGYTF. Here the CDR3 DNA reads TGTGCCAGCAGCAACCGACAGAATAACTATGGCTACACCTTC.

This clone showed up just a few times. The chain uses TRBV4-2 and TRBJ2-1, with D possibly being TRBD1 (5 bases). This CDR3 contains 17 residues. V shed 0 bases and J shed 10 bases, with 22 bases lying between them. Looked up from germline, CDR1 is LGHNA and CDR2 is YNFKEQ. This chain's CDR3 is CASSQDLSSPVSGEQFF. CDR3 bases: TGTGCCAGCAGCCAAGACCTCAGTAGCCCCGTGTCAGGGGAGCAGTTCTTC.

J is TRBJ1-4 and V is TRBV4-2; a weak D match, TRBD1 (6 bases). V shed 1 base and J shed 8 bases, with 14 bases lying between them. Germline CDR1 and CDR2: LGHNA and YNFKEQ. The CDR3 contains 15 residues. CDR3 nucleotides: TGTGCCAGCAGCCAAGTCCGGGACATTCGCGAAAAACTGTTTTTT. It encodes CASSQVRDIREKLFF.

The V gene is TRBV6-6, the J gene TRBJ1-1; no reliable D call. The germline gives CDR1 MNHNY, CDR2 SVGAGI (reference sequence). V was shortened by 6 bases and J by 0 bases, with 11 bases between the two germline ends. The CDR3 has 14 residues. The CDR3 protein is CASSTAAMNTEAFF. The CDR3 DNA reads TGTGCCAGCAGCACCGCCGCCATGAACACTGAAGCTTTCTTT.

The V call is TRBV6-1, the J call TRBJ1-4, with D possibly being TRBD1 (6 bases). V was shortened by 4 bases and J by 3 bases, with 15 bases between the two germline ends. CDR3 length: 16 amino acids. CDR1 MNHNS and CDR2 SASEGT come from the germline V gene. CDR3 sequence: CASSAPNRDANEKLFF. CDR3 coding DNA: TGTGCCAGCAGTGCCCCCAACAGGGATGCTAATGAAAAACTGTTTTTT.

This chain uses TRBV29-1 with TRBJ2-3; D gene uncertain. The CDR3 has 13 residues. CDR1 and CDR2 from the germline V gene are SQVTM and ANQGSEA. The ends were cut back, 4 bases at V and 0 bases at J, with 8 bases in the middle. The CDR3 sequence is CSVAYTSTDTQYF. The CDR3 DNA sequence: TGCAGCGTTGCTTATACTAGCACAGATACGCAGTATTTT.

The chain links TRBV2 to TRBJ2-5; 9 bases align to TRBD1. This CDR3 region has 13 residues. V was pared by 8 bases and J by 5 bases, with 6 bases of the junction left unmatched. In germline, CDR1 is SNHLY, CDR2 FYNNEI. CDR3 amino acids: CASGGQGGETQYF. The CDR3 DNA sequence: TGTGCCAGCGGGGGACAGGGAGGGGAGACCCAGTACTTC.

V usage is TRBV27 and J usage is TRBJ1-6; no clear D gene. The CDR3 extends over 15 amino acids. Looked up from germline, CDR1 is MNHEY and CDR2 is SMNVEV (reference sequence). Trimming shortened V by 3 bases and J by 8 bases, and 14 bases separated the two germline ends. The CDR3 DNA sequence: TGTGCCAGCAGTTTTCTGAGGCAGCCGGATTCACCCCTCCACTTT. Amino acids: CASSFLRQPDSPLHF.